The T cell receptor beta chain under discussion was sequenced for a study of T cell responses to AZD1222 COVID-19 vaccine. TCRdb's table, derived via immunoSEQ multiplex PCR, lists solely in-frame clones and lacks some. The sample shows more than 100,000 clones, more than 75% of them seen only once. Germline V CDR1 and CDR2: SGHRS, YFSETQ. The CDR3 runs to 14 residues. Trimming removed 5 bases from V and 2 bases from J; junction bases left unmatched: 0. The input for sequencing was peripheral blood, taken on day 0 of AZD1222 vaccination. The chain links TRBV5-1 to TRBJ2-6; TRBD1 aligns across 8 bases. This receptor was obtained from an adult in good health. CDR3 protein: CASRTGAGANVLTF. Here the CDR3 DNA reads TGCGCCAGCAGGACAGGGGCTGGGGCCAACGTCCTGACTTTC.